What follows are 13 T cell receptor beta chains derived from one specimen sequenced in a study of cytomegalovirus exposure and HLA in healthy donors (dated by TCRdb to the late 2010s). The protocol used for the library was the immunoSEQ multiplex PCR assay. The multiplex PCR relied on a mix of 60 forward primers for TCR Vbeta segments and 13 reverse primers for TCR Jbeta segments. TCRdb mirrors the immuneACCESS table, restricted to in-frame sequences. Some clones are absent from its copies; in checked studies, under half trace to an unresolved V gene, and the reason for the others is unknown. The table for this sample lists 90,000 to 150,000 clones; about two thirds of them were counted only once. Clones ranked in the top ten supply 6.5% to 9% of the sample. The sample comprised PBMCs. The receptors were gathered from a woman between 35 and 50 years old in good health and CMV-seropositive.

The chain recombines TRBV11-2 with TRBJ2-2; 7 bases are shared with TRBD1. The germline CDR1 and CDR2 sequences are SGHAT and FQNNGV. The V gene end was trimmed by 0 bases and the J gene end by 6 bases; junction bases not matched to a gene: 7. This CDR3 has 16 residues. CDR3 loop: CASSLDQPQGPGELFF. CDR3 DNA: TGTGCCAGCAGCTTAGATCAGCCACAGGGGCCCGGGGAGCTGTTTTTT.

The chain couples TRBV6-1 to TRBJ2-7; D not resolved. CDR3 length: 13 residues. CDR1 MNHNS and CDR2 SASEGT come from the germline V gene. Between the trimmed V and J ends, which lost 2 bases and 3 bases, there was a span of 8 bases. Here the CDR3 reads CASSEWPYYEQYF. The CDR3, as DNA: TGTGCCAGCAGTGAATGGCCGTACTACGAGCAGTACTTC.

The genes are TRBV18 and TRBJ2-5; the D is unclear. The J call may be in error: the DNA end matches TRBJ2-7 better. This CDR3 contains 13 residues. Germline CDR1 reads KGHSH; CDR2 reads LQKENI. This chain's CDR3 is CASSPSRSYEQYF. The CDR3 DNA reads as TGTGCCAGCTCACCATCTCGGTCTTACGAGCAGTACTTC.

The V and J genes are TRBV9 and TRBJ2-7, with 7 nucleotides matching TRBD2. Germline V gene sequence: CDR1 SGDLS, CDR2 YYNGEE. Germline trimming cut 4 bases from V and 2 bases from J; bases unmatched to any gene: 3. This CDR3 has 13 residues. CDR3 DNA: TGTGCCAGCAGCACGGGGGGACCCTACGAGCAGTACTTC. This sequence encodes CASSTGGPYEQYF.

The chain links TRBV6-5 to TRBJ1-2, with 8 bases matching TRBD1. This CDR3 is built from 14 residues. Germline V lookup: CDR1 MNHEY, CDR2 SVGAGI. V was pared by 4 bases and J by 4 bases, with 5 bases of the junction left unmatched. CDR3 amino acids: CASSSRDRTYGYTF. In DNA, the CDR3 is TGTGCCAGCAGTTCCCGGGACAGGACCTATGGCTACACCTTC.

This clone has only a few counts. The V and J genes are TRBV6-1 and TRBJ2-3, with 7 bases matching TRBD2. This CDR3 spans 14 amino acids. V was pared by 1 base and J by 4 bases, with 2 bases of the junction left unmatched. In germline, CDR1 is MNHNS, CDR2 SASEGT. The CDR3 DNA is TGTGCCAGCAGTGAAGGGGAGGGAGCAGATACGCAGTATTTT. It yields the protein CASSEGEGADTQYF.

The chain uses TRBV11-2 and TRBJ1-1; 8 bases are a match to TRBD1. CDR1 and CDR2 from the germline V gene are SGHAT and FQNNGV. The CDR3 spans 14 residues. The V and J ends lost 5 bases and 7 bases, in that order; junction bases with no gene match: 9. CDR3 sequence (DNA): TGTGCCAGCAGCCGGGACAGGACATTCCTTGAAGCTTTCTTT. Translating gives CASSRDRTFLEAFF.

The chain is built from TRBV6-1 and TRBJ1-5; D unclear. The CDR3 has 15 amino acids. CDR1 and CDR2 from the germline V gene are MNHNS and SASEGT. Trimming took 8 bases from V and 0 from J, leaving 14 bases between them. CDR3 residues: CASGPTLDSNQPQHF. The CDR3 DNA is TGTGCCAGCGGGCCCACCTTAGATAGCAATCAGCCCCAGCATTTT.

This CDR3 reads CASSILAGDYNEQFF. DNA for the CDR3: TGTGCCAGCAGCATACTAGCGGGCGATTACAATGAGCAGTTCTTC. The chain links TRBV13 to TRBJ2-1; TRBD2 agrees at 9 bases. From germline, CDR1 is PRHDT and CDR2 FYEKMQ (reference sequence). With 5 bases clipped from V and 4 bases from J, the junction kept 6 bases outside the gene matches. The CDR3 spans 15 residues.

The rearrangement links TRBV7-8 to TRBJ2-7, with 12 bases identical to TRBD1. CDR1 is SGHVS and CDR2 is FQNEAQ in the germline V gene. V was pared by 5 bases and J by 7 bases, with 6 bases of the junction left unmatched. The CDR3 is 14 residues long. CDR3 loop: CASSPGQGAREQYF. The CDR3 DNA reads TGTGCCAGCAGCCCGGGACAGGGGGCGAGGGAGCAGTACTTC.

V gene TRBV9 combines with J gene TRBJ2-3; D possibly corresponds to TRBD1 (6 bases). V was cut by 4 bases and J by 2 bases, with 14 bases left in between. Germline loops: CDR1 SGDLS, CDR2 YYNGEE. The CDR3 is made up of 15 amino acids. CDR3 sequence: CASSTGQSITDTQYF. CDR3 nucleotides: TGTGCCAGCAGCACAGGACAGTCTATCACAGATACGCAGTATTTT.

The CDR3 loop reads CASSYTYRNTEAFF. DNA for the CDR3: TGTGCCAGCAGCTACACTTACAGGAACACTGAAGCTTTCTTT. The J gene is TRBJ1-1, the V gene TRBV27, with unresolved D. V shed 6 bases and J shed 1 base, with 12 bases lying between them. The CDR3 is 14 residues long. CDR1 MNHEY and CDR2 SMNVEV come from the germline V gene (reference sequence).

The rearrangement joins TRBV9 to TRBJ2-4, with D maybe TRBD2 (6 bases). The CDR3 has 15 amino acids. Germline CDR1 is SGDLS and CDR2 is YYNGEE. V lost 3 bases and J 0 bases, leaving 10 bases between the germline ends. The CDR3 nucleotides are TGTGCCAGCAGCGCCGGGGGTCCAGCCAAAAACATTCAGTACTTC. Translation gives CASSAGGPAKNIQYF.